One sample yielded the 15 T cell receptor beta chains listed below, sequenced in a study of T cell repertoires in cytomegalovirus infection. Each CDR3 protein is one row after TCRdb ran MiXCR on the reads. The sample carries 200,000 to 250,000 distinct CDR3 sequences, 20% to 25% recorded once. The sample taken for sequencing was CD8+ T cells from PBMCs. The receptor source for this set is a human donor in good health (CMV status not recorded). Some clones in this sample may be carry-over from other donors' samples.

J is TRBJ2-1 and V is TRBV29-1, with 9 bases that match TRBD2. This CDR3 region has 15 residues. Germline V gene data show CDR1 as SQVTM and CDR2 as ANQGSEA. V shed 3 bases, J shed 3 bases, and the junction held 6 bases outside the gene matches. CDR3 protein: CSVDPLAGYYNEQFF. The CDR3 DNA follows: TGCAGCGTTGACCCTCTAGCGGGGTACTACAATGAGCAGTTCTTC.

This clonotype was detected ten times or more. The chain couples TRBV7-2 to TRBJ2-1, with 7 bases matching TRBD1. CDR3 length equals 15 residues. Germline assignment: CDR1 SGHTA and CDR2 FQGNSA. V shed 5 bases, J shed 5 bases, and the junction held 9 bases outside the gene matches. The CDR3 DNA reads TGTGCCAGCAGCGTTTCCGGGACAGCACACAATGAGCAGTTCTTC. This codes for CASSVSGTAHNEQFF.

This sequence joins TRBV7-6 and TRBJ1-6; 11 bases are a match to TRBD1. The CDR3 has 16 residues. Trimming removed 0 bases from V and 7 bases from J; junction bases left unmatched: 2. From germline, CDR1 is SGHVS and CDR2 FNYEAQ. Here the CDR3 DNA reads TGTGCCAGCAGCTTAGCCGGGACAGGGGGGAATTCACCCCTCCACTTT. Its protein product is CASSLAGTGGNSPLHF.

The chain is built from TRBV20-1 and TRBJ2-7, with D possibly matching TRBD1 (5 bases). Trimming cost V 6 bases and J 0 bases, with 12 bases left between them. The CDR3 consists of 13 residues. Germline V lookup: CDR1 DFQATT, CDR2 SNEGSKA (reference sequence). CDR3 loop: CSARGATSYEQYF. CDR3 nucleotide sequence: TGCAGTGCAAGGGGCGCTACCTCCTACGAGCAGTACTTC.

This clonotype was detected only a few times. The rearrangement joins TRBV13 to TRBJ2-7; D is unclear. The CDR3 sequence is 13 residues long. The V gene lost 5 bases and the J gene lost 3 bases, with 11 bases spanning the gap. CDR1 PRHDT and CDR2 FYEKMQ come from the germline V gene (reference sequence). The CDR3 reads CASSPESNYEQYF. The CDR3 coding sequence is TGTGCCAGCAGCCCGGAATCCAACTACGAGCAGTACTTC.

This clonotype was seen only a few times. The chain employs TRBV3-1 and TRBJ2-1; D gene ambiguous. This CDR3 contains 15 residues. Germline V gene data show CDR1 as LGHDT and CDR2 as YNNKEL (reference sequence). With 1 base removed from V and 0 bases from J, the gap between germline ends came to 7 bases. CDR3 residues: CASSQAWSSYNEQFF. For the CDR3, the DNA is TGTGCCAGCAGCCAAGCCTGGAGCTCCTACAATGAGCAGTTCTTC.

The rearrangement links TRBV4-1 to TRBJ2-1, with TRBD2 matching 15 bases. The germline gives CDR1 MGHRA, CDR2 YSYEKL. The V gene end was trimmed by 1 base and the J gene end by 10 bases; junction bases not matched to a gene: 5. The CDR3 covers 16 residues. The CDR3 region has the DNA TGCGCCAGCAGCCAAGGCTGGGGACTAGCGGGGGGCGAGCAGTTCTTC. Its protein product is CASSQGWGLAGGEQFF.

V gene TRBV12-3 or TRBV12-4 combines with J gene TRBJ1-4, with D perhaps matching TRBD1 (5 bases). This CDR3 has 13 residues. Trimming took 10 bases from V and 5 from J, leaving 14 bases between them. In nucleotides, the CDR3 is TGTGCCACTAGGCAGGGCGGAAATGAAAAACTGTTTTTT. This encodes CATRQGGNEKLFF.

The CDR3 DNA reads TGTGCCAGCAGCACGGACAGGGGCCTTGGAGAGACCCAGTACTTC. This encodes CASSTDRGLGETQYF. The V and J genes are TRBV11-2 and TRBJ2-5, with 9 bases identical to TRBD1. V shed 5 bases, J shed 4 bases, and the junction held 8 bases outside the gene matches. Germline V gives CDR1 SGHAT, CDR2 FQNNGV. This CDR3 has 15 residues.

There are many counts of this clonotype. The chain is built from TRBV27 and TRBJ2-7; perhaps TRBD2 as D (5 bases). Trimming stripped 4 bases from V and 5 bases from J, with 9 bases between. The CDR3 totals 12 residues. Germline lookup yields CDR1 MNHEY and CDR2 SMNVEV (reference sequence). The CDR3 loop reads CASSSLADEQYF. CDR3 bases: TGTGCCAGCAGTTCCCTAGCCGACGAGCAGTACTTC.

This clonotype has only a few counts. The CDR3 DNA is TGTGCCAGCAGCTTTGGCGGGGGCGATACGCAGTATTTT. Translation: CASSFGGGDTQYF. The chain has TRBV7-9 and TRBJ2-3; TRBD2 is a possible D gene (7 bases). The CDR3 has 13 residues. Germline CDR1 reads SEHNR; CDR2 reads FQNEAQ (reference sequence). Trimming shortened V by 3 bases and J by 6 bases, and 10 bases separated the two germline ends.

J is TRBJ2-7 and V is TRBV6-5; TRBD1 agrees at 9 bases. CDR3 size: 16 residues. V dropped 0 bases and J dropped 4; count of bases not matched to a gene: 7. Germline V lookup: CDR1 MNHEY, CDR2 SVGAGI. For the CDR3, the DNA is TGTGCCAGCAGTTACTCGATGGGACAGGGTTCTTACGAGCAGTACTTC. It encodes CASSYSMGQGSYEQYF.

This clonotype has a handful of counts. This sequence joins TRBV7-9 and TRBJ2-3; 11 bases agree with TRBD1. Trimming at V came to 5 bases and at J to 4 bases, leaving 5 bases not matched to a gene. This CDR3 has 15 residues. CDR1 is SEHNR, CDR2 FQNEAQ, per germline (reference sequence). The CDR3 is CASSRPGQGADTQYF. The CDR3 coding sequence is TGTGCCAGCAGCCGGCCGGGACAGGGGGCAGATACGCAGTATTTT.

This chain uses TRBV6-5 with TRBJ2-7, with TRBD2 identical over 7 bases. This CDR3 spans 14 amino acids. Germline V CDR1 and CDR2: MNHEY, SVGAGI. Trimming cost V 3 bases and J 3 bases; bases outside gene matches: 5. The CDR3 DNA is TGTGCCAGCAGTTATGAGCGGGGAGGCTACGAGCAGTACTTC. It translates to CASSYERGGYEQYF.

The chain couples TRBV20-1 to TRBJ1-2, with D perhaps matching TRBD1 (5 bases). The CDR3 runs to 15 residues. Germline CDR1 reads DFQATT; CDR2 reads SNEGSKA (reference sequence). Trimming removed 3 bases from V and 6 bases from J, with 20 bases in between. CDR3 protein: CSASSPWAGKNGYTF. DNA for the CDR3: TGCAGTGCTAGCTCTCCCTGGGCAGGGAAAAATGGCTACACCTTC.